Below are 30 T cell receptor beta chains sequenced from a single sample in a study of tumor-infiltrating lymphocytes in primary liver carcinoma (dated by TCRdb to between 2016 and 2019). The data were produced on an Illumina HiSeq 2500. TCRbeta-specific cDNA was reverse-transcribed from about 0.45 ug total RNA using a constant-region primer and ProtoScript II reverse transcriptase. TCRbeta libraries were built with three nested multiplex PCR rounds, a slightly modified ARM-PCR procedure. The first two PCR rounds used multiplex TRBV1-TRBV30 forward primers with a Cbeta reverse primer, each for about 10 cycles. TCRdb reprocessing: public reads trimmed at Q25 with fastp, clones called with MiXCR, in-frame beta chains kept. Each CDR3 protein appears once, grouped with its most common genes and DNA. The sample records more than 90,000 distinct CDR3 sequences, about 62% of which are singletons. The ten largest make up approximately 12% of the sample.

Without any cell sorting, total RNA and DNA were co-extracted from about 21-30 mg of bulk tissue using the AllPrep DNA/RNA mini kit. The sample comprised liver tumor tissue from sampling region 2. The cell subset or site label, as the study defines it: tumor region T2, inferior pole. The receptors stem from a woman in her fifties or sixties with primary liver carcinoma and hepatitis B virus infection.

The chain couples TRBV7-8 to TRBJ2-1; unclear D gene. CDR3 length: 12 residues. V was pared by 1 base and J by 10 bases, with 8 bases between. Germline CDR1 reads SGHVS; CDR2 reads FQNEAQ. CDR3 sequence (DNA): TGTGCCAGCAGCTTAGATCTTGGCGAGCAGTTCTTC. It translates to CASSLDLGEQFF.

As concerns this clonotype: Relative to the germline gene, one junction end is altered; a read error may explain this. V usage is TRBV11-2 and J usage is TRBJ1-2; weak D call: TRBD1 (5 bases). In germline, CDR1 is SGHAT, CDR2 FQNNGV. The CDR3 sequence is 17 residues long. Here the CDR3 reads CVSTLDPIRALRYGYTF. Here the CDR3 DNA reads TGTGTCAGCACCTTAGATCCGATCAGGGCACTGCGCTATGGCTACACCTTC.

Details on this clonotype: This is likely a read error, given that the CDR3 carries no conserved phenylalanine or tryptophan at its end. The chain links TRBV5-1 to TRBJ2-5; the match to TRBD2 covers 12 bases. Trimming removed 2 bases from V and 5 bases from J; junction bases left unmatched: 10. The germline V gene has CDR1 SGHRS and CDR2 YFSETQ. This CDR3 is built from 17 residues. CDR3 DNA: TGCGCCAGCAGCTTTGGGCTAGCGGGAGGGATCTCGGAGACCCAGTACTCC. Protein sequence: CASSFGLAGGISETQYS.

Of note for this clonotype: This sequence may be a read error, since a much larger clone differs from it by one base. The conserved phenylalanine or tryptophan normally closing the CDR3 is absent here, so this likely arose from a read error. The chain couples TRBV28 to TRBJ1-5; D gene unclear. The CDR3 is 13 amino acids. The V end lost 6 bases, the J end lost 3 bases, and 9 bases lay between the germline ends. Germline CDR1 MDHEN, CDR2 SYDVKM. The CDR3 sequence is CASRGQLNQPQHY. CDR3 nucleotides: TGTGCCAGCAGAGGCCAGCTCAATCAGCCCCAGCATTAT.

Many counts were recorded for this clonotype. The chain combines TRBV30 with TRBJ2-7, with a possible D match to TRBD2 (6 bases). V shed 3 bases and J shed 7 bases, with 16 bases lying between them. The CDR3 has 13 residues. Germline values: CDR1 GTSNPN, CDR2 SVGIG (reference sequence). The CDR3 DNA is TGTGCCTGGAGGCGGCGGGGAGTCAAAGAGCAGTACTTC. Residues: CAWRRRGVKEQYF. The full variable domain, with the rest looked up from reference TRBV30 and TRBJ2-7, is SQTIHQWPATLVQPVGSPLSLECTVEGTSNPNLYWYRQAAGRGLQLLFYSVGIGQISSEVPQNLSASRPQDRQFILSSKKLLLSDSGFYLCAWRRRGVKEQYFGPGTRLTVT.

For this clonotype: A much larger clone is a single base away; this may be a read error. The chain is built from TRBV12-3 or TRBV12-4 and TRBJ1-2, with a weak D call TRBD1 (5 bases). The CDR3 covers 16 residues. V lost 7 bases and J 7 bases, leaving 25 bases between the germline ends. CDR3 loop: CASTPGGGGGLFGYTF. For the CDR3, the DNA is TGTGCCAGCACCCCAGGCGGGGGTGGAGGCTTGTTTGGCTACACCTTC.

The J gene is TRBJ2-3, the V gene TRBV11-3; 7 bases line up with TRBD2. The CDR3 has 19 amino acids. The junction had 23 bases not matched to a gene; V was cut back by 5 bases and J by 6 bases. CDR1 is SGHNT, CDR2 YENEEA, per germline. CDR3 DNA: TGTGCCAGCAGCCCCGGGACTATCGAATTAACATTCCAAGGGGATACGCAGTATTTT. It specifies CASSPGTIELTFQGDTQYF.

Concerning this clonotype: A much larger clone lies one base from this, so it may be a read error. Without the conserved terminal phenylalanine or tryptophan, this CDR3 likely stems from a read error. V and J are TRBV10-3 and TRBJ1-6; tentatively, D is TRBD1 (6 bases). The CDR3 totals 14 residues. The germline CDR1 and CDR2 sequences are ENHRY and SYGVKD. V was clipped by 2 bases and J by 7 bases, with 9 bases between them. CDR3 sequence: CAISERTENSPLHL. Here the CDR3 DNA reads TGTGCCATCAGTGAGCGGACAGAAAATTCACCCCTCCACCTT.

This clonotype was detected many times. This chain joins TRBV13 and TRBJ2-5, with D uncertain. V dropped 3 bases and J dropped 5 bases, with 4 bases sitting between them. This CDR3 is built from 11 residues. Looked up from germline, CDR1 is PRHDT and CDR2 is FYEKMQ (reference sequence). For the CDR3, the DNA is TGTGCCAGCAGCTTTAGGGAGACCCAGTACTTC. This sequence encodes CASSFRETQYF.

Comments on this clonotype: Mismatch with germline at one junction end may stem from a read error. The chain has TRBV11-2 and TRBJ2-3; D tentatively fits TRBD1 or TRBD2 (5 bases each). This CDR3 spans 14 amino acids. Per germline, CDR1 SGHAT and CDR2 FQNNGV. The CDR3 DNA follows: TGTGCCAGCAGCACGGGGCTTCACACAGATACGCACTATTTT. Its protein product is CASSTGLHTDTHYF.

Regarding this clonotype: One end of the junction fails to match germline, which may point to a read error. The chain couples TRBV6-1 to TRBJ2-5; D remains ambiguous. The germline CDR1 and CDR2 sequences are MNHNS and SASEGT. The CDR3 extends over 14 amino acids. CDR3 protein: CVSSVARVQETQYF. The CDR3 DNA reads as TGTGTCAGCAGTGTGGCTAGGGTACAAGAAACCCAGTACTTC.

In its sample, this clonotype was seen once. A much larger clone differs by one base, so this may be a read error. This chain's CDR3 is CACTDRGRGDTQYF. The CDR3 DNA reads as TGTGCCTGTACTGACAGGGGGAGGGGGGATACGCAGTATTTT. The V call is TRBV30, the J call TRBJ2-3; 9 bases align to TRBD1. The CDR3 is made up of 14 amino acids. Germline CDR1 is GTSNPN and CDR2 is SVGIG (reference sequence). V shed 6 bases and J 6 bases; nucleotides not matched to a gene: 10.

Concerning this clonotype: One end of the junction does not line up with germline, which may come from a read error. The genes are TRBV7-3 and TRBJ1-1, with a possible D match to TRBD1 (6 bases). The CDR3 contains 13 residues. Germline V CDR1 and CDR2: SGHTA, FQGTGA. The CDR3 DNA reads as TGTGCCAGCACCTTAGGGGGGTACACTGAAGCTTTCTTT. This codes for CASTLGGYTEAFF.

This clonotype was recorded once. The junction departs from the called germline gene at one end, perhaps through a read error. V and J are TRBV11-2 and TRBJ2-4; no definite D call. The CDR3 runs to 12 residues. CDR1 and CDR2 (germline): SGHAT, FQNNGV. The CDR3 sequence is CANSLVPNIQYF. CDR3 coding DNA: TGTGCCAACAGCTTAGTTCCGAACATTCAATACTTC. The variable domain in full, with the rest retrieved from reference TRBV11-2 and TRBJ2-4, is EAGVAQSPRYKIIEKRQSVAFWCNPISGHATLYWYQQILGQGPKLLIQFQNNGVVDDSQLPKDRFSAERLKGVDSTLKIQPAKLEDSAVYLCANSLVPNIQYFGAGTRLSVL.

This clonotype appeared once. At one boundary the junction diverges from the germline segment, which might be a read error. This chain connects TRBV11-2 to TRBJ1-3; 7 nucleotides align to TRBD1. Germline loops: CDR1 SGHAT, CDR2 FQNNGV. The CDR3 loop spans 19 amino acids. Here the CDR3 DNA reads TGTGTCAGCAGCTCACCGGGGCAGGGGGGACCCGCCTCTGGAAACACCATATATTTT. This gives the protein CVSSSPGQGGPASGNTIYF.

This clonotype was found once. This may be a read error: a much more frequent sequence differs by one nucleotide. The CDR3 nucleotides are TGTGCCTGGAGTGTATACGGCGGGACTGAAGCTTTCTTT. Protein sequence: CAWSVYGGTEAFF. The chain links TRBV30 to TRBJ1-1; D is uncertain. The V gene's germline CDR1 is GTSNPN and CDR2 SVGIG (reference sequence). The CDR3 sequence is 13 residues long. Trimming took 0 bases from V and 5 from J, leaving 10 bases between them.

A word on this clonotype: One end of the junction is discordant with germline, which a read error may explain. V gene TRBV29-1 combines with J gene TRBJ2-5; 7 bases map to TRBD2. CDR1 and CDR2 from the germline V gene are SQVTM and ANQGSEA. This CDR3 region has 14 residues. The CDR3 reads CSVEGTNGRETQYF. CDR3 bases: TGCAGTGTTGAGGGGACTAACGGGAGGGAGACCCAGTACTTC.

The chain employs TRBV11-2 and TRBJ2-7; 7 bases align to TRBD1. Germline V gene data show CDR1 as SGHAT and CDR2 as FQNNGV. CDR3 length: 15 residues. CDR3 sequence reads: CVSSLVPTGTYEQYF. The CDR3 nucleotides read TGTGTCAGTAGCTTAGTCCCGACAGGGACCTACGAGCAGTACTTC. Based on the CDR3 plus reference TRBV11-2 and TRBJ2-7, the full variable domain is EAGVAQSPRYKIIEKRQSVAFWCNPISGHATLYWYQQILGQGPKLLIQFQNNGVVDDSQLPKDRFSAERLKGVDSTLKIQPAKLEDSAVYLCVSSLVPTGTYEQYFGPGTRLTVT.

The chain uses TRBV7-2 and TRBJ2-3, with TRBD2 matching over 7 bases. Germline V gene lookup returns CDR1 SGHTA and CDR2 FQGNSA. This CDR3 contains 16 residues. V shed 2 bases, J shed 1 base, and the junction held 6 bases outside the gene matches. In DNA, the CDR3 is TGTGCCAGCAGCTTATATGGCGGGAGTGGCACAGATACGCAGTATTTT. Translation gives CASSLYGGSGTDTQYF.

With respect to this clonotype: Given a much more abundant clone one base away, this may be a read error. The conserved phenylalanine or tryptophan is not found at the CDR3 terminus, so this likely reflects a read error. The chain couples TRBV28 to TRBJ1-1; 9 bases are a match to TRBD1. CDR1 is MDHEN, CDR2 SYDVKM, per germline. This CDR3 is built from 15 residues. With V trimmed by 6 bases and J by 0 bases, 5 bases remained unmatched. DNA of the CDR3: TGTGCCAGCAGATACAGGGGGCTCTTGAACACTGAAGCTTTCTCT. Protein: CASRYRGLLNTEAFS.

This chain joins TRBV11-3 and TRBJ2-1, with TRBD2 matching 12 bases. Germline V gives CDR1 SGHNT, CDR2 YENEEA. The CDR3 loop spans 14 amino acids. Trimming at V came to 5 bases and at J to 10 bases, leaving 6 bases not matched to a gene. The CDR3 protein is CASSTWTSGAEQFF. CDR3 DNA sequence: TGTGCCAGCAGCACCTGGACTAGCGGGGCAGAGCAGTTCTTC.

Worth noting for this clonotype: A much larger clone lies a single base off, so this may be a read error. V and J are TRBV6-5 and TRBJ1-1; 8 bases match TRBD1. The CDR3 is made up of 13 amino acids. The V segment lost 4 bases and the J segment 4 bases; nucleotides outside the gene matches: 2. From germline, CDR1 is MNHEY and CDR2 SVGAGI. The CDR3 loop is CASSSTGVTEAFF. The CDR3 DNA is TGTGCCAGCAGTTCGACAGGGGTCACTGAAGCTTTCTTT.

For this clonotype: Here the CDR3 omits its conserved ending phenylalanine or tryptophan, so a read error is the likely source. The chain is built from TRBV12-3 or TRBV12-4 and TRBJ1-1; D perhaps matches TRBD1 (5 bases). The CDR3 loop spans 15 amino acids. In DNA, the CDR3 is TGTGCCAGCAGTTTAAGCAGGCGGGGGAACATTGAAGCTTTCTAT. Its translation: CASSLSRRGNIEAFY.

This clonotype has more than one count but fewer than ten. This CDR3 fails to terminate in the conserved phenylalanine or tryptophan, so it likely reflects a read error. No DNA is shown, since the ends of the CDR3 on it are uncertain; the CDR3 is the one TCRdb lists. The gene calls are TRBV11-2 and TRBJ2-1; TRBD2 is the table's D call and was not checked against the DNA. Germline V gene sequence: CDR1 SGHAT, CDR2 FQNNGV. The length of the CDR3 is 17 amino acids, counting both ends. The CDR3 region is CASSRRLAGGPEDEQFL.

About this clonotype itself: This may come from a read error, since a much larger clone is one base off. The rearrangement uses TRBV5-6 and TRBJ2-2, with TRBD1 identical over 7 bases. The germline V gene has CDR1 SGHDT and CDR2 YYEEEE. This CDR3 has 15 amino acids. CDR3 protein: CVSSLGQPTTGELFF. CDR3 bases: TGTGTCAGCAGCTTGGGACAGCCTACCACCGGGGAGCTGTTTTTT.

In regard to this clonotype: A much larger clone is a single base away; this may be a read error. The chain links TRBV14 to TRBJ1-3, with D unclear. The CDR3 is made up of 15 amino acids. With 2 bases removed from V and 3 bases from J, the gap between germline ends came to 11 bases. Germline loops: CDR1 SGHDN, CDR2 FVKESK. DNA of the CDR3: TGTGCCAGCAGCCAACAGAGGATGGGTGGAAACACCATATATTTT. Amino acids: CASSQQRMGGNTIYF.

With respect to this clonotype: Possible read error: a much larger clone is one base away. The CDR3 does not close with the conserved phenylalanine or tryptophan, likely indicating a read error. The V and J genes are TRBV29-1 and TRBJ2-1, with TRBD2 matching over 9 bases. The germline V gene has CDR1 SQVTM and CDR2 ANQGSEA. CDR3 length: 13 amino acids. The CDR3 here is CSGRSGSYTEQFL. Here the CDR3 DNA reads TGCAGCGGCCGTAGCGGGAGCTACACTGAGCAGTTCCTC.

A word on this clonotype: This CDR3 fails to terminate in the conserved phenylalanine or tryptophan, so it likely reflects a read error. V is TRBV7-9 and J is TRBJ1-2; 7 nucleotides align to TRBD1. V was pared by 1 base and J by 6 bases, with 11 bases of the junction left unmatched. From germline, CDR1 is SEHNR and CDR2 FQNEAQ (reference sequence). The CDR3 runs to 16 residues. The CDR3 protein is CASSLGLSGTDDGYTL. The DNA of the CDR3 is TGTGCCAGCAGCTTAGGGCTATCAGGGACAGACGATGGCTACACCCTC.

This clonotype was picked up many times. The rearrangement links TRBV4-2 to TRBJ2-1; maybe TRBD2 (6 bases). CDR1 is LGHNA, CDR2 YNFKEQ, per germline. Trimming stripped 0 bases from V and 5 bases from J, with 17 bases between. The CDR3 length is 17 residues. The CDR3 sequence: CASSQEGGSGTNNEQFF. Here the CDR3 DNA reads TGTGCCAGCAGCCAAGAGGGTGGTAGCGGTACCAACAATGAGCAGTTCTTC.

The chain carries TRBV18 and TRBJ1-2; D gene ambiguous. Trimming pared 4 bases from V and 4 bases from J, leaving 13 bases between. Germline V gene data show CDR1 as KGHSH and CDR2 as LQKENI. The CDR3 extends over 14 amino acids. The CDR3 loop reads CASSHSNLGYGYTF. Written as DNA, the CDR3 is TGTGCCAGCTCACACTCAAATTTGGGCTATGGCTACACCTTC.